A single TCR beta chain is shown here with its context. The CDR3 covers 17 residues. V was clipped by 3 bases and J by 1 base, with 17 bases between them. Germline V lookup: CDR1 SGHRS, CDR2 YFSETQ. Clones were sequenced by immunoSEQ multiplex PCR, and TCRdb holds only the in-frame ones, with some missing. Seen here are roughly 2 million clones, 90% to 95% observed once, and the top ten hold more than 0.1%. This record belongs to a study of shared clonotypes between healthy human individuals. The genes are TRBV5-1 and TRBJ2-1; D assignment may be TRBD1 or TRBD2 (5 bases each). This receptor was identified in a man aged 18-30 years in good health. The specimen was naive CD4+ T cells sorted from blood. The subset denotes: CD45RA+ positively selected. The CDR3 DNA reads as TGCGCCAGCAGCTCGGGGACCGCACGCGGGTCCTACAATGAGCAGTTCTTC. Translated: CASSSGTARGSYNEQFF.